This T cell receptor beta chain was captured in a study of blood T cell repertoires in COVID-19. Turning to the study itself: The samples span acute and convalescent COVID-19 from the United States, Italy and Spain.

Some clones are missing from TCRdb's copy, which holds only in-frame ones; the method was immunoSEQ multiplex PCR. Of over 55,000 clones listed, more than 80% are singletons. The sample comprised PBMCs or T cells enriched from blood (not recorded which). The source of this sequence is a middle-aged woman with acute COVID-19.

The CDR3 spells CASSLGLPYQETQYF. The CDR3 nucleotides are TGCGCCAGCAGCTTGGGACTCCCGTACCAAGAGACCCAGTACTTC. The V call is TRBV5-1, the J call TRBJ2-5; unclear D gene. This CDR3 region has 15 residues. V lost 0 bases and J 0 bases, leaving 9 bases between the germline ends. Germline V gene data show CDR1 as SGHRS and CDR2 as YFSETQ.